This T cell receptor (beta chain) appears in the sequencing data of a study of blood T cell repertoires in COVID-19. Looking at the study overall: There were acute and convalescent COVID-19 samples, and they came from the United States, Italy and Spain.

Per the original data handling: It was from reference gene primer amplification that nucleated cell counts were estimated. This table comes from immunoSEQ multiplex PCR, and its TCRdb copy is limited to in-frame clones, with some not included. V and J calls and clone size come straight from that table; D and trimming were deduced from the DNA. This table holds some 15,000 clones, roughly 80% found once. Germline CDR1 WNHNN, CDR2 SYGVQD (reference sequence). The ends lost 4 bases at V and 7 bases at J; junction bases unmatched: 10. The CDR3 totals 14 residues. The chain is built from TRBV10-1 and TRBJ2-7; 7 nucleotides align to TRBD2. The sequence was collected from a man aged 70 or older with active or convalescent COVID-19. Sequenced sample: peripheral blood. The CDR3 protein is CASSVRAGALEQYF. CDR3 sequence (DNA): TGCGCCAGCAGTGTGCGGGCGGGAGCGCTTGAGCAGTACTTC.